This T cell receptor beta chain was documented in a study of T cell responses to AZD1222 COVID-19 vaccine. CDR1 and CDR2 (germline): MNHEY, SVGAGI. The CDR3 contains 13 residues. V lost 10 bases, J lost 5 bases, and 12 bases lay in between. As regards this clone: What it recognizes is unknown.

Some clones are missing from TCRdb's copy, which holds only in-frame ones; the method was immunoSEQ multiplex PCR. Of more than 95,000 clones detected, 88% appear once; the ten largest clones hold about 4%. Study conclusions and caveats: Reports indicate that nearly half of spike-specific TCRs are directed at unmutated variant regions.

The TCR sequence derives from an adult who received the AZD1222 COVID-19 vaccine. The specimen comprised peripheral blood, sampled 28 days after the second AZD1222 dose. V is TRBV6-5 and J is TRBJ1-6; tentatively, D is TRBD1 (5 bases). The CDR3 loop is CATLPGHNSPLHF. CDR3 in DNA: TGTGCCACTCTCCCGGGACATAATTCACCCCTCCACTTT.